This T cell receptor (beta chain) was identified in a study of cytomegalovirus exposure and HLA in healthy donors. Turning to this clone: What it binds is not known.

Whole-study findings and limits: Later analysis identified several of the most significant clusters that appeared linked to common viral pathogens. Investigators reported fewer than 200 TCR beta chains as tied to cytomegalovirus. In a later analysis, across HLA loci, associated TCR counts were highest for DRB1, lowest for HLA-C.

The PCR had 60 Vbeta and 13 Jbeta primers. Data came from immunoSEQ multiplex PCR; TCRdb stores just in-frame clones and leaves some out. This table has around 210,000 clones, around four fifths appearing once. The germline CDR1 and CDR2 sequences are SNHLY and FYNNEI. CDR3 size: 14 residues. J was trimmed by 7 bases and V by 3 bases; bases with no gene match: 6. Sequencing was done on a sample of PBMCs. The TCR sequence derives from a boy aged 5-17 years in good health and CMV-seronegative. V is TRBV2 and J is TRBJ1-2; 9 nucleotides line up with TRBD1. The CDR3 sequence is CASSDWDRALGYTF. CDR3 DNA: TGTGCCAGCAGTGATTGGGACAGGGCTCTTGGCTACACCTTC. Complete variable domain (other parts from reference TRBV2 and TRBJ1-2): EPEVTQTPSHQVTQMGQEVILRCVPISNHLYFYWYRQILGQKVEFLVSFYNNEISEKSEIFDDQFSVERPDGSNFTLKIRSTKLEDSAMYFCASSDWDRALGYTFGSGTRLTVV.